This TCR beta chain was documented in a study of shared clonotypes between healthy human individuals. Evenly divided among several immunoSEQ plates was the genomic DNA of each subset. Some clones are missing from TCRdb's copy, which holds only in-frame ones; the method was immunoSEQ multiplex PCR. Of roughly 2,300,000 clones listed, 80% to 95% are singletons. In its sample, this clone was seen once. The CDR3 consists of 14 residues. V shed 11 bases and J shed 3 bases, with 20 bases lying between them. The germline gives CDR1 MNHNS, CDR2 SASEGT. This TCR was recovered from a man aged 18 to 30 in good health. Some clones in this sample may be carry-over from other donors' samples. What was sequenced was naive CD4+ T cells from PBMCs. Sample subset: CD45RA+ positively selected. The chain joins TRBV6-1 to TRBJ2-7; a possible D gene is TRBD2 (7 bases). This CDR3 is CAFGGGGIGYEQYF. As DNA, the CDR3 is TGTGCCTTTGGGGGGGGCGGGATCGGCTACGAGCAGTACTTC.